This section outlines one TCR beta chain sequence together with its context. Clones were sequenced by immunoSEQ multiplex PCR, and TCRdb holds only the in-frame ones, with some missing. This table holds some 76,000 clones, around 94% found once. The data stem from a study of cytomegalovirus exposure and HLA in healthy donors. The CDR3 sequence is 14 residues long. Germline V gives CDR1 MDHEN, CDR2 SYDVKM. The V gene lost 8 bases and the J gene lost 2 bases, with 16 bases spanning the gap. The chain recombines TRBV28 with TRBJ2-7; the D gene is possibly TRBD2 (5 bases). The receptor comes from a woman aged 18-35 years in good health and CMV-seropositive. Sample: PBMCs. CDR3 bases: TGTGCCAGCCGGCCCCCGGGAAAAGCCTACGAGCAGTACTTC. Translated, it gives CASRPPGKAYEQYF.